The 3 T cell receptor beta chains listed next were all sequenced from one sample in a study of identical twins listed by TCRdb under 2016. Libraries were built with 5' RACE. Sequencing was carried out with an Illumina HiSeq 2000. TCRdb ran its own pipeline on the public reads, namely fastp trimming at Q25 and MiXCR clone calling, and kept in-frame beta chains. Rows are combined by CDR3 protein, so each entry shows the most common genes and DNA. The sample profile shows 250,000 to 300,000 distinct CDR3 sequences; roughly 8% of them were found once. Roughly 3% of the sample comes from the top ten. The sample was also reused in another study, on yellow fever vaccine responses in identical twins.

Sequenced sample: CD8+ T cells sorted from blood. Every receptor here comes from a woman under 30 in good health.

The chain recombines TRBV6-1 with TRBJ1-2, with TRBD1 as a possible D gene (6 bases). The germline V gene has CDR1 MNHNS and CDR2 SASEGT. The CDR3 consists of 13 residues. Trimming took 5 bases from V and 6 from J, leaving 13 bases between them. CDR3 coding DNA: TGTGCCAGCAGTCCACCAGGGGCGAATGGCTACACCTTC. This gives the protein CASSPPGANGYTF.

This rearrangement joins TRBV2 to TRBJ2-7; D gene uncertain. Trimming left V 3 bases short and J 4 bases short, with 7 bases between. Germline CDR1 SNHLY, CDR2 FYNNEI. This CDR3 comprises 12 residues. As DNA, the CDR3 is TGTGCCAGCAGTGATAGGCGTTACGAGCAGTACTTC. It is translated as CASSDRRYEQYF.

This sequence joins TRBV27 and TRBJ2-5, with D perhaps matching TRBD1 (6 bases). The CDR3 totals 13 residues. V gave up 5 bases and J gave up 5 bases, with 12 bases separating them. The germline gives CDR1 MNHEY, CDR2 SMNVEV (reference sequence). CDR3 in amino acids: CASSSRDTETQYF. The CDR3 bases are TGTGCCAGCAGTAGCCGGGACACTGAGACCCAGTACTTC.